This T cell receptor beta chain originates from a study of identical twins. Findings and caveats of the study: One should note that invariant MAIT and iNKT cells could partly confound zero-insertion analyses. Models, which agreed with sharing between unrelated individuals, nonetheless underestimated the out-of-frame TCR alpha sharing seen in monozygotic twins. The abundant beta clonotypes from cord blood had fewer insertions, and memory repertoires had none of this.

Per germline, CDR1 DFQATT and CDR2 SNEGSKA (reference sequence). J lost 4 bases, V lost 3 bases, and 13 bases had no gene match. This CDR3 spans 17 amino acids. Through template switching, a universal primer site was introduced, and the cDNA contained unique molecular identifiers. Via MiXCR, TCRdb re-called the 5' RACE reads, giving one row per CDR3 protein. The data show 1.5 million or so distinct CDR3 sequences, less than 35% seen once. This clonotype came up a few times. Its antigen remains unknown. The sample consisted of cord blood. V and J are TRBV20-1 and TRBJ1-5, with 9 bases aligning to TRBD1. The receptor comes from a newborn girl in good health. CDR3 nucleotides: TGCAGTGCTAGTCCCCGGAGGACAGGGGAGGGGAATCAGCCCCAGCATTTT. Translation: CSASPRRTGEGNQPQHF.